The source of this T cell receptor (beta chain) is a study of spatial heterogeneity in lung cancer (dated by TCRdb to between 2018 and 2021). Broadly, across the study: Beta-chain transcripts were consistently detected in greater numbers than alpha-chain transcripts, which likely reflects a higher abundance of beta-chain transcripts. TCR transcript counts in tumor regions correlated strongly with a T cell transcriptional module score from matched bulk RNA-seq. In non-small cell lung cancer, the study made a quantitative comparison of TCR alpha and beta repertoires among multiple tumor regions, matched nontumor lung and blood. Nonsynonymous mutation counts, determined by whole-exome sequencing of tumor tissue, were related to TCR repertoire features. At surgery, 220 tumor regions, approximately 64 matched nontumor lung samples and more than 55 PBMC samples were TCR-sequenced for both alpha and beta chains. In the raw uncorrected reads, each unique combination of TCR and UMI appeared on average more than ten times. Paper-wide results and their limitations: Counts of ubiquitous and regional expanded TCRs correlated with counts of ubiquitous and regional nonsynonymous mutations, respectively. TCR-seq was estimated to cover only roughly 7% of tumor T cells for alpha chains and about 13% for beta chains. Additional single-cell paired TCR alpha and beta sequencing was considered necessary to confirm, at a functional level, the hypothesis that regional TCRs recognize regional mutations. A correlation was observed between the number of expanded intratumoral alpha and beta TCRs and the tumor nonsynonymous mutation count.

Library preparation was by 5' RACE. TCRdb names NextSeq 500 as the instrument used. To allow correction of PCR and sequencing errors, the TCR library protocol tagged every TCR cDNA molecule with a unique molecular identifier. Per the source publication's procedure: TCR identification, UMI-based error correction and CDR3 extraction were all carried out with Decombinator tools. TCRs above a frequency of 2 per 1,000, corresponding to the top 1% of the tumor frequency distribution, were defined as expanded. Expanded tumor TCRs statistically deemed absent (corrected P<0.05) from at least one tumor region were classed as regional, and all other expanded tumor TCRs were classed as ubiquitous. Each repertoire was subsampled 100 times to 5,000 TCRs, after which Renyi diversity was computed with the R vegan package. CDR3 similarity networks were built from amino acid triplet string-kernel similarity, with CDR3s being connected when pairwise similarity was above 0.82. TCRdb reanalyzed the raw reads on its own, using fastp at Q25 for trimming and MiXCR for clone calling, and kept in-frame beta chains. Merged by CDR3 protein, the rows form single entries marked with the most common genes and DNA. The V and J calls and clone size come from TCRdb's table, not from the authors' own analysis. The sample records 25,000 to 30,000 distinct CDR3 sequences, more than 5.5% of which are singletons. Roughly a quarter of the sample is taken by the ten largest.

Via the germline V gene (reference sequence), CDR1 is DFQATT and CDR2 SNEGSKA. The CDR3 holds 16 amino acids from the cysteine to the phenylalanine. Only the CDR3 DNA is retained, 48 bases long and in frame from the first base. Trimming costs V 6 bases and J 1 base, and their ends lie 21 bases apart. The sample's time point label is to be understood as: sample taken at primary tumor resection. The donors were some 70 patients from the lung TRACERx cohort who had early-stage, untreated non-small cell lung cancer. For TCR sequencing, whole RNA was extracted from tumor and nontumor lung tissue, or from cryopreserved PBMC samples, and no cell sorting was done. Only patients for whom sufficient RNA was available from at least two tumor regions were selected for TCR sequencing. Tumor and adjacent nontumor lung specimens were reviewed by a lung pathologist before selection. Turning to this clonotype: Its antigen specificity is not known. Per-nucleotide qualities are absent, and no much larger clonotype sits a single base away.

The rearrangement combines TRBV20-1 with TRBJ1-1, with an unclear D gene assignment. This receptor was obtained from a male donor with early-stage non-small cell lung cancer. Sample: lung tumor tissue, taken at surgery. Here is the DNA: TGCAGTGCGGGCCCCCGACACAGAACTGGGAACACTGAAGCTTTCTTT. The translation is CSAGPRHRTGNTEAFF.